This TCR beta chain stems from a study of cytomegalovirus exposure and HLA in healthy donors. Overall study results and limits: Solely CMV serostatus was available to characterize immune exposure. Researchers reported that a few CMV-associated chains were confirmed in vitro as CMV antigen-specific.

PCR amplification relied on 60 Vbeta primers (plus 13 Jbeta primers). Some clones are missing from TCRdb's copy, which holds only in-frame ones; the method was immunoSEQ multiplex PCR. The data include 190,000 or so clones; the top ten clones carry approximately 0.74%. The CDR3 runs to 15 residues. Germline CDR1 SNHLY, CDR2 FYNNEI. V lost 7 bases, J lost 4 bases, and 10 bases stayed unmatched. Remarks on this clone: Its antigen is unidentified.

The sequence came from a boy younger than 18 in good health and CMV-seronegative. Sequencing used PBMCs. The chain joins TRBV2 to TRBJ2-5; 9 bases map to TRBD1. The CDR3 DNA follows: TGTGCCAGCATTCCCAAGACAGGGGGTTCAGAGACCCAGTACTTC. This translates into CASIPKTGGSETQYF.